Listed here are 27 T cell receptor beta chains from one sample, sequenced in a study of CD8 T cells in ankylosing spondylitis. One entry per CDR3 protein results from TCRdb running MiXCR on the 5' RACE reads. This repertoire shows 400,000 or so distinct CDR3 sequences, more than 25% found once; its top ten account for 0.85% to 1%. Overall study findings and caveats: About 8 highly homologous variants made up a TCR beta motif, and this motif appeared characteristic of ankylosing spondylitis blood.

No antigen has been identified for these receptors. The sequenced sample consisted of blood, either unsorted or a sorted T cell fraction (not recorded which). These TCRs come from a male donor with ankylosing spondylitis.

The chain recombines TRBV9 with TRBJ1-5; D not resolved. V shed 10 bases and J shed 5 bases, with 7 bases lying between them. Germline CDR1 reads SGDLS; CDR2 reads YYNGEE. CDR3 length: 10 residues. The CDR3 loop reads CAGYHQPQHF. CDR3 bases: TGTGCCGGCTACCATCAGCCCCAGCATTTT. Filled out from reference TRBV9 and TRBJ1-5, the complete variable domain reads DSGVTQTPKHLITATGQRVTLRCSPRSGDLSVYWYQQSLDQGLQFLIQYYNGEERAKGNILERFSAQQFPDLHSELNLSSLELGDSALYFCAGYHQPQHFGDGTRLSIL.

The rearrangement joins TRBV20-1 to TRBJ2-5, with D hard to call. Germline V gives CDR1 DFQATT, CDR2 SNEGSKA (reference sequence). Trimming pared 6 bases from V and 1 base from J, leaving 15 bases between. This CDR3 is 14 amino acids long. The CDR3 is CSAKLVTSQETQYF. The CDR3 coding sequence is TGCAGTGCAAAATTAGTTACCAGCCAAGAGACCCAGTACTTC.

This clonotype was seen at least ten times. J is TRBJ1-1 and V is TRBV7-2; 8 bases fit TRBD1. Looked up from germline, CDR1 is SGHTA and CDR2 is FQGNSA. The V and J ends lost 5 bases and 5 bases, in that order; junction bases with no gene match: 7. This CDR3 is built from 14 residues. The CDR3 DNA sequence: TGTGCCAGCAGCCAAACAGGGGGAAGGACTGAAGCTTTCTTT. It translates to CASSQTGGRTEAFF. Full variable domain (rest looked up from reference TRBV7-2 and TRBJ1-1): GAGVSQSPSNKVTEKGKDVELRCDPISGHTALYWYRQSLGQGLEFLIYFQGNSAPDKSGLPSDRFSAERTGGSVSTLTIQRTQQEDSAVYLCASSQTGGRTEAFFGQGTRLTVV.

This clonotype was seen only a few times. V is TRBV6-5 and J is TRBJ1-1; D call uncertain. Germline CDR1 and CDR2: MNHEY and SVGAGI. V was cut by 2 bases and J by 4 bases, with 17 bases left in between. The CDR3 is 16 amino acids. DNA of the CDR3: TGTGCCAGCAGTTACGGGAGCAACGCTGGGGTCACTGAAGCTTTCTTT. Translating it yields CASSYGSNAGVTEAFF.

V is TRBV2 and J is TRBJ1-4; 8 bases map to TRBD1. The length of the CDR3 is 14 residues. CDR1 and CDR2 (germline): SNHLY, FYNNEI. Trimming cost V 5 bases and J 7 bases; bases outside gene matches: 6. CDR3 region: CASSLDRGSEKLFF. In DNA, the CDR3 is TGTGCCAGCAGTTTAGACAGGGGTAGTGAAAAACTGTTTTTT. The whole variable domain, remainder taken from reference TRBV2 and TRBJ1-4, is EPEVTQTPSHQVTQMGQEVILRCVPISNHLYFYWYRQILGQKVEFLVSFYNNEISEKSEIFDDQFSVERPDGSNFTLKIRSTKLEDSAMYFCASSLDRGSEKLFFGSGTQLSVL.

This clonotype turned up a few times. The rearrangement links TRBV7-9 to TRBJ2-1; 9 bases map to TRBD2. This CDR3 is built from 15 residues. V lost 2 bases and J lost 8; bases outside the gene matches: 7. The germline V gene has CDR1 SEHNR and CDR2 FQNEAQ (reference sequence). CDR3 sequence: CASSLSAGGFYEQFF. The CDR3 bases are TGTGCCAGCAGCTTATCAGCGGGAGGTTTCTATGAGCAGTTCTTC.

The chain employs TRBV7-8 and TRBJ1-1; 9 nucleotides match TRBD1. The length of the CDR3 is 15 residues. Trimming removed 4 bases from V and 0 bases from J; junction bases left unmatched: 3. Germline loops: CDR1 SGHVS, CDR2 FQNEAQ. Here the CDR3 reads CASSSRDRVNTEAFF. The CDR3 coding sequence is TGTGCCAGCAGCTCTAGGGACAGGGTGAACACTGAAGCTTTCTTT.

The chain uses TRBV20-1 and TRBJ2-2, with D perhaps assigned TRBD1 or TRBD2 (5 bases each). Germline CDR1 and CDR2: DFQATT and SNEGSKA (reference sequence). The V and J ends lost 3 bases and 7 bases respectively, with 15 bases between them. This CDR3 contains 14 residues. DNA for the CDR3: TGCAGTGCTAGTCGGGACCTCGTCGTCGGGGAGCTGTTTTTT. Residues: CSASRDLVVGELFF.

The chain recombines TRBV5-1 with TRBJ1-4, with no clear D. The germline V gene has CDR1 SGHRS and CDR2 YFSETQ. The CDR3 loop spans 16 amino acids. Trimming removed 4 bases from V and 7 bases from J, with 20 bases in between. CDR3 loop: CASSLGFSDVGEKLFF. The CDR3 DNA reads as TGCGCCAGCAGCCTAGGATTCTCCGATGTTGGTGAAAAACTGTTTTTT. The full variable domain, its missing parts supplied by reference TRBV5-1 and TRBJ1-4, is KAGVTQTPRYLIKTRGQQVTLSCSPISGHRSVSWYQQTPGQGLQFLFEYFSETQRNKGNFPGRFSGRQFSNSRSEMNVSTLELGDSALYLCASSLGFSDVGEKLFFGSGTQLSVL.

This clonotype was seen only a few times. The genes are TRBV3-1 and TRBJ1-2, with 8 nucleotides matching TRBD1. The germline gives CDR1 LGHDT, CDR2 YNNKEL (reference sequence). The trim removed 1 base at V and 3 bases at J, leaving 4 bases unmatched. The CDR3 contains 15 residues. CDR3 loop: CASSQVTGGDYGYTF. CDR3 bases: TGTGCCAGCAGCCAAGTCACAGGGGGAGACTATGGCTACACCTTC.

The chain employs TRBV6-1 and TRBJ2-3, with D tentatively TRBD1 (5 bases). CDR3 length equals 14 residues. The V end was cut by 4 bases, the J end by 2 bases, with 10 bases between. CDR1 is MNHNS and CDR2 is SASEGT in the germline V gene. The CDR3 protein is CASSVPGHTDTQYF. The CDR3 DNA reads TGTGCCAGCAGTGTACCAGGGCACACAGATACGCAGTATTTT.

The V gene is TRBV9, the J gene TRBJ2-7, with 7 nucleotides matching TRBD2. With V trimmed by 0 bases and J by 0 bases, 6 bases remained unmatched. CDR1 is SGDLS and CDR2 is YYNGEE in the germline V gene. This CDR3 spans 16 amino acids. Here the CDR3 DNA reads TGTGCCAGCAGCGTAGGAGGTAGCGGGCTCTCCTACGAGCAGTACTTC. This translates into CASSVGGSGLSYEQYF.

This clonotype came up many times. V gene TRBV12-3 or TRBV12-4 combines with J gene TRBJ1-6; D is ambiguous. The CDR3 is made up of 13 amino acids. With 6 bases removed from V and 7 bases from J, the gap between germline ends came to 10 bases. The CDR3 region is CASSVTGNSPLHF. The CDR3, as DNA: TGTGCCAGCAGCGTGACGGGAAATTCACCCCTCCACTTT.

CDR3 residues: CASSPEREGYEQYF. CDR3 nucleotides: TGCGCCAGCAGTCCGGAGCGGGAGGGTTACGAGCAGTACTTC. The chain employs TRBV5-1 and TRBJ2-7; 10 bases are shared with TRBD2. Trimming removed 5 bases from V and 4 bases from J; junction bases left unmatched: 6. Germline CDR1 reads SGHRS; CDR2 reads YFSETQ. This CDR3 has 14 residues. Using reference TRBV5-1 and TRBJ2-7 for the parts outside the CDR3, the full variable domain is KAGVTQTPRYLIKTRGQQVTLSCSPISGHRSVSWYQQTPGQGLQFLFEYFSETQRNKGNFPGRFSGRQFSNSRSEMNVSTLELGDSALYLCASSPEREGYEQYFGPGTRLTVT.

This chain joins TRBV5-1 and TRBJ2-1; 9 nucleotides agree with TRBD2. Germline CDR1 reads SGHRS; CDR2 reads YFSETQ. Trimming removed 4 bases from V and 2 bases from J; junction bases left unmatched: 13. The CDR3 has 18 amino acids. The CDR3 loop is CASSPMTSGNSPYNEQFF. Here the CDR3 DNA reads TGCGCCAGCAGCCCCATGACTAGCGGAAATTCCCCCTACAATGAGCAGTTCTTC.

The J gene is TRBJ1-2, the V gene TRBV6-1; 7 positions agree with TRBD1. The CDR3 sequence is 15 residues long. The germline V gene has CDR1 MNHNS and CDR2 SASEGT. The trim removed 6 bases at V and 8 bases at J, leaving 15 bases unmatched. As DNA, the CDR3 is TGTGCCAGCAGAGGTACCCAGCGACAGGGTAGCGGCTACACCTTC. It is translated as CASRGTQRQGSGYTF.

This rearrangement joins TRBV9 to TRBJ2-3; D unresolved. V was pared by 3 bases and J by 4 bases, with 15 bases between. The germline CDR1 and CDR2 sequences are SGDLS and YYNGEE. The CDR3 has 15 amino acids. The CDR3 DNA sequence: TGTGCCAGCAGCGCCAGCCCAGTCGAGTCAGATACGCAGTATTTT. Its protein product is CASSASPVESDTQYF.

This clonotype was found a few times. The chain links TRBV11-2 to TRBJ1-5; maybe TRBD1 (6 bases). The V gene lost 5 bases and the J gene lost 4 bases, with 15 bases spanning the gap. From germline, CDR1 is SGHAT and CDR2 FQNNGV. CDR3 size: 15 residues. This CDR3 reads CASSPGTRSNQPQHF. CDR3 nucleotides: TGTGCCAGCAGCCCAGGGACACGCTCTAATCAGCCCCAGCATTTT.

This chain's CDR3 is CSASSRGNEKLFF. DNA for the CDR3: TGCAGTGCTAGTTCCAGAGGGAATGAAAAACTGTTTTTT. V gene TRBV20-1 combines with J gene TRBJ1-4; D unresolved. This CDR3 spans 13 amino acids. Germline V CDR1 and CDR2: DFQATT, SNEGSKA (reference sequence). V lost 3 bases to trimming and J lost 5 bases, with 10 bases between them.

This clonotype was seen more than once but under ten times. This chain uses TRBV12-3 or TRBV12-4 with TRBJ2-1; D possibly corresponds to TRBD1 (5 bases). CDR3 length equals 15 residues. V lost 6 bases, J lost 6 bases, and 18 bases lay in between. CDR3 in DNA: TGTGCCAGCAGCAAAGGACACGGACCGCCCAATGAGCAGTTCTTC. This encodes CASSKGHGPPNEQFF.

V and J are TRBV12-3 or TRBV12-4 and TRBJ1-1; D not certain. The CDR3 has 12 amino acids. The V and J ends lost 8 bases and 2 bases respectively, with 9 bases between them. The CDR3 DNA reads as TGTGCCAGCGGTCGGGGAAACACTGAAGCTTTCTTT. Protein sequence: CASGRGNTEAFF.

The sample holds a few counts of this clonotype. The rearrangement uses TRBV15 and TRBJ2-1, with TRBD2 identical over 9 bases. V shed 4 bases, J shed 15 bases, and the junction held 13 bases outside the gene matches. The CDR3 sequence is 14 residues long. Germline lookup yields CDR1 LNHNV and CDR2 YYDKDF (reference sequence). In DNA form, the CDR3 reads TGTGCCACCAGCACCCGACTAGCGGCCTCTCGCCGGTTCTTC. Encoded protein: CATSTRLAASRRFF.

The chain couples TRBV27 to TRBJ2-3; TRBD2 matches 16 bases. This CDR3 has 17 amino acids. Germline CDR1 MNHEY, CDR2 SMNVEV (reference sequence). The J segment lost 5 bases and the V segment lost 3 bases, leaving 5 bases of the junction unmatched. For the CDR3, the DNA is TGTGCCAGCAGTTTCGTCGGGACTAGCGGGAGGGAAGATACGCAGTATTTT. This encodes CASSFVGTSGREDTQYF.

This clonotype was counted between two and nine times. The rearrangement links TRBV7-8 to TRBJ2-7, with D possibly TRBD2 on 6 matching bases. The V gene lost 2 bases and the J gene lost 3 bases, with 8 bases spanning the gap. Per the germline V gene, CDR1 is SGHVS and CDR2 is FQNEAQ. CDR3 length: 13 residues. In nucleotides, the CDR3 is TGTGCCAGCAGCTTACGGGAGTACTACGAGCAGTACGTC. Translation gives CASSLREYYEQYV.

The table lists this clonotype with a few counts. The V call is TRBV12-3 or TRBV12-4, the J call TRBJ1-2; D perhaps matches TRBD1 (5 bases). CDR3 size: 14 residues. V lost 1 base and J lost 7, with 13 bases in between. CDR3 coding DNA: TGTGCCAGCAGTTTAGGGCAGGGTTTTGGTGGCTACACCTTC. Protein: CASSLGQGFGGYTF.

This clonotype came up a few times. The chain uses TRBV12-3 or TRBV12-4 and TRBJ1-3; D ambiguous. The CDR3 is made up of 11 amino acids. V was shortened by 3 bases and J by 8 bases, with 5 bases between the two germline ends. The CDR3 nucleotides read TGTGCCAGCAGTTTCGGGCACACCATATATTTT. Protein product: CASSFGHTIYF.

This clonotype was counted at least ten times. The chain couples TRBV20-1 to TRBJ2-2; no clear D. The CDR3 loop spans 13 amino acids. Germline loops: CDR1 DFQATT, CDR2 SNEGSKA (reference sequence). V lost 5 bases and J 3 bases, leaving 10 bases between the germline ends. The DNA for the CDR3 is TGCAGTGCTTCACGAGATCACACCGGGGAGCTGTTTTTT. Encoded protein: CSASRDHTGELFF.